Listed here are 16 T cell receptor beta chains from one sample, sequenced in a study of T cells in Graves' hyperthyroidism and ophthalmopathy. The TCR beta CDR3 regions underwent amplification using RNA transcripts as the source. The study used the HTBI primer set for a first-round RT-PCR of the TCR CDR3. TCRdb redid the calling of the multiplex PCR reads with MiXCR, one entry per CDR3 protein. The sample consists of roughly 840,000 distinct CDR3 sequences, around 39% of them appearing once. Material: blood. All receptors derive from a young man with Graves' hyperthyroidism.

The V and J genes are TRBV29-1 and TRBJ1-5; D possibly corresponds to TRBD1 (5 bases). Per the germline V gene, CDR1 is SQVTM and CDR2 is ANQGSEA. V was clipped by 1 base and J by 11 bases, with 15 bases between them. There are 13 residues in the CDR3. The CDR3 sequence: CSVEVQGQETQHF. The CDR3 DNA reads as TGCAGCGTTGAAGTCCAGGGCCAAGAGACCCAGCATTTT.

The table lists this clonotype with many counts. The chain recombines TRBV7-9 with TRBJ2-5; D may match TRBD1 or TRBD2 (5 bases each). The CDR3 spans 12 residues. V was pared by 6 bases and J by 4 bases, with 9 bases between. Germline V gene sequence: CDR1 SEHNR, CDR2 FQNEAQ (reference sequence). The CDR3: CASRRDLETQYF. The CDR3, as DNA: TGTGCCAGCAGGAGGGACCTAGAGACCCAGTACTTC.

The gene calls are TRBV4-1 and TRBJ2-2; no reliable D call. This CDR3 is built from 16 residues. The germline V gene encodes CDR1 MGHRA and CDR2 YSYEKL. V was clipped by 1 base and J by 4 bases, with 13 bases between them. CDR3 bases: TGCGCCAGCAGCCAAGTTGCCCCTCAGGTCACCGGGGAGCTGTTTTTT. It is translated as CASSQVAPQVTGELFF.

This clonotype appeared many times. The CDR3 loop reads CSVVSAGEGYEQYF. The CDR3 bases are TGCAGCGTTGTGTCAGCGGGAGAGGGGTACGAGCAGTACTTC. The gene calls are TRBV29-1 and TRBJ2-7; the match to TRBD2 covers 8 bases. V shed 4 bases, J shed 4 bases, and the junction held 9 bases outside the gene matches. This CDR3 comprises 14 residues. The germline V gene encodes CDR1 SQVTM and CDR2 ANQGSEA.

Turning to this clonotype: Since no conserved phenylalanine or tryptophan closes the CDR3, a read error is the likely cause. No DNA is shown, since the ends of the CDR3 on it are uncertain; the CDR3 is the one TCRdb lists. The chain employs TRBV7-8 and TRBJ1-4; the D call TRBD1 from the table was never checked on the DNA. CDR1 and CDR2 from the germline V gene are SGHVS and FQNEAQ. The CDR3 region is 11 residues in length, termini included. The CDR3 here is CASSLVGTGVD.

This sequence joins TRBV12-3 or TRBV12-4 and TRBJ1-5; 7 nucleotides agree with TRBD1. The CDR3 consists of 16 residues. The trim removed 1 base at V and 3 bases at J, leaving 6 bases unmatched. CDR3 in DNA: TGTGCCAGCAGTTTAGTGGGACAGCTACTCAATCAGCCCCAGCATTTT. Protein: CASSLVGQLLNQPQHF.

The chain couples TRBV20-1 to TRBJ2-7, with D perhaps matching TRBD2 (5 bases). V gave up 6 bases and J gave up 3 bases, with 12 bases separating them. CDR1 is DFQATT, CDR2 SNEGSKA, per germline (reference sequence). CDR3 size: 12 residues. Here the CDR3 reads CSAQLVGYEQYF. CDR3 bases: TGCAGTGCCCAACTAGTAGGCTACGAGCAGTACTTC.

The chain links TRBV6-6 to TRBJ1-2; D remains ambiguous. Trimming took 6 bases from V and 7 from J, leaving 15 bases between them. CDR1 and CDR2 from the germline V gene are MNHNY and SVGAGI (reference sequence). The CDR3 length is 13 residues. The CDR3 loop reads CASSQLKHGGYTF. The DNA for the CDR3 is TGTGCCAGCAGCCAACTTAAGCACGGTGGCTACACCTTC.

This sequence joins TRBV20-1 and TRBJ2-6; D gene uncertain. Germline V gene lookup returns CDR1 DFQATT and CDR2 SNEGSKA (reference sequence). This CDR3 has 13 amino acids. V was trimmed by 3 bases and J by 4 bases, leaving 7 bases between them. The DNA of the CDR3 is TGCAGTGCTAGGGCGCCAGGGGCCAACGTCCTGACTTTC. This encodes CSARAPGANVLTF.

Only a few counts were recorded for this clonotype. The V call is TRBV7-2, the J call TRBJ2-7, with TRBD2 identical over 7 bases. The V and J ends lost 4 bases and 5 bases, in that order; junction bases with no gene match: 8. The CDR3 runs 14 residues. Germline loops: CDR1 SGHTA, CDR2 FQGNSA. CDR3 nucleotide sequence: TGTGCCAGCAGCTCTAGCGGTCCCGGGAACGAGCAGTACTTC. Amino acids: CASSSSGPGNEQYF.

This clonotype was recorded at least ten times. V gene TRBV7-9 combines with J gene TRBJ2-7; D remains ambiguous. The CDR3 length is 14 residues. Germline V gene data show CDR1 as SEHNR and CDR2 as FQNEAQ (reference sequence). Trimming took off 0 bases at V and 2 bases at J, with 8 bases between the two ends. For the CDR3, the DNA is TGTGCCAGCAGCTTAGCGCACGGCCCCTACGAGCAGTACTTC. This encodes CASSLAHGPYEQYF.

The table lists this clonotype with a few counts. The CDR3 here is CASSPEGSERTYEQYF. The DNA for the CDR3 is TGTGCCAGCAGCCCTGAGGGTAGCGAGCGAACCTACGAGCAGTACTTC. The gene calls are TRBV7-8 and TRBJ2-7; tentatively, D is TRBD2 (5 bases). This CDR3 spans 16 amino acids. Germline lookup yields CDR1 SGHVS and CDR2 FQNEAQ. Trimming took 5 bases from V and 2 from J, leaving 19 bases between them.

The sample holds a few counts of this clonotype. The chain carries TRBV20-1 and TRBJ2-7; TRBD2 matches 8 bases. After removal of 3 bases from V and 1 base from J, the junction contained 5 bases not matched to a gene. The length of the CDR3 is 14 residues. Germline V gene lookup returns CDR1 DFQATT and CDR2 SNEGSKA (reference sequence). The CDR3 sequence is CSASTGGHSYEQYF. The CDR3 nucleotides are TGCAGTGCTAGCACGGGGGGGCATTCCTACGAGCAGTACTTC.

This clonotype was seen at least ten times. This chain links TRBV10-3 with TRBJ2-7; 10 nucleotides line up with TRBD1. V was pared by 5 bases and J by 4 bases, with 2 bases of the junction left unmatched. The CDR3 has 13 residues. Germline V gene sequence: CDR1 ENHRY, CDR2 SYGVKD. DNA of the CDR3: TGTGCCATCAGTACGGACAGGGGGTACGAGCAGTACTTC. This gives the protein CAISTDRGYEQYF.

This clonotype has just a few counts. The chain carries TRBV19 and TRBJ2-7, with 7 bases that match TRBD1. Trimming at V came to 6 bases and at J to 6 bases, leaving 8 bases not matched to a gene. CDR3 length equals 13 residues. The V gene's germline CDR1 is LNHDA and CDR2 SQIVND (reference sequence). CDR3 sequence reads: CASSRAGGSEQYF. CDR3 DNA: TGTGCCAGTAGCCGGGCAGGGGGAAGCGAGCAGTACTTC.

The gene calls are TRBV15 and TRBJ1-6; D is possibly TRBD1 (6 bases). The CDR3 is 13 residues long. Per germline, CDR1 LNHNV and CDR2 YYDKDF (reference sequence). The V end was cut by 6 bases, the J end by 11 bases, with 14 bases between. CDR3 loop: CATSISSGAPLHF. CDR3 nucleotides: TGTGCCACCAGTATTAGTTCAGGGGCACCCCTCCACTTT.